This T cell receptor beta chain was sequenced for a study of blood T cell repertoires in COVID-19 (dated by TCRdb to about 2020). Background on the whole study: The collaborator samples originated in the United States, Italy and Spain and spanned the acute and convalescent phases of COVID-19. The prospective study material was composed of cDNA or gDNA derived from T cells, B-cell-depleted T cells, or PBMCs. Subjects who had been exposed to COVID-19, were actively infected with it, or had recovered from it provided the deeply sampled blood TCRbeta repertoires that made up the dataset. Where HLA class I and class II types were available, the types were taken from metadata supplied by the sample provider, not from assay-based typing. The sample metadata nearly always contained a de-identified subject ID, COVID-19 status, age in years and sex. A freely available public database, intended as a resource for researchers studying the immune response to SARS-CoV-2, is where the repertoires were released. Samples came from the ongoing ImmuneRACE study (first 160 participants) plus 1,254 subjects from 6 global collaborators. Points the paper makes about the study in general: Clinical and demographic metadata were provided uncurated, with the amount varying by source and participant.

This clone was observed a few times. Its antigen has not been determined. Base qualities are not provided; no much larger clone lies one nucleotide away. Collaborating institutions collected whole blood in K2EDTA tubes following their own protocols. For TCRbeta analysis, collaborators shipped samples in one of three forms: frozen whole blood, isolated PBMCs, or DNA extracted from either of those sample types. TCRbeta CDR3 regions were amplified from genomic DNA by means of the immunoSEQ Assay, a bias-controlled multiplex PCR. The study's processing was this. The number of nucleated cells in each sample was estimated from the amplification of reference gene primers within the assay. Sequence reads were collapsed and filtered to measure the absolute abundance of every unique TCRbeta CDR3 rearrangement. Productive Simpson clonality was computed per sample as the square root of Simpson's diversity index over productive rearrangements. The table comes from immuneACCESS by way of TCRdb, which keeps in-frame sequences with V and J called. Part of the clones is missing from these tables; in studies checked, under half for an unresolved V gene and the rest for unknown reasons. That table gives V, J and clone size, and the DNA gave D and trimming. This sample has more than 150,000 clones in its table, and about 86% of those were observed once. About an eighth of the sample is held by the ten biggest clonotypes.

According to the germline V gene (reference sequence), CDR1 reads SGHNT and CDR2 reads YYREEE. The junction shows trimming of 4 bases on V and 8 bases on J, and the gene matches do not reach 5 bases of it. Its CDR3 holds 14 amino acids, cysteine through phenylalanine. Only the CDR3 part of the read is kept: 42 bases, read in frame from the first base. The chain links TRBV5-4 with TRBJ1-4, with TRBD1 identical over 10 junction bases. The clonotype comes from a man aged 25-45 years with active or convalescent COVID-19. Sequenced sample: peripheral blood. The CDR3 here reads CASSVDRGHEKLFF. The DNA is TGTGCCAGCAGCGTTGACAGGGGGCACGAAAAACTGTTTTTT.